The entry that follows covers one TCR beta chain sequence. The data were taken from a study of blood T cell repertoires in COVID-19. Study context: Acute and convalescent COVID-19 samples came from the United States, Italy and Spain.

In the original workflow: Reference gene primer amplification yielded estimated nucleated cell counts. Sequencing was performed with immunoSEQ multiplex PCR; in TCRdb, only in-frame clones are kept and a portion is missing. The V and J calls and the clone size are those of that table, but D and trimming were determined from the DNA. Altogether hundreds of thousands of clones are present, under 90% being singletons, with the ten largest covering about 3.7%. CDR1 is SNHLY and CDR2 is FYNNEI in the germline V gene. CDR3 length equals 14 residues. V was clipped by 1 base and J by 9 bases; unmatched bases: 3. Across over 20 US areas, participants ranged in age from 18 to 89 years. Two negative PCRs, clearance, or symptom resolution were required of recovered Cohort 3 donors.

This TCR derives from a woman aged 60-75 years who had recovered from COVID-19. The sample was PBMCs or T cells enriched from blood (not recorded which). V usage is TRBV2 and J usage is TRBJ2-7; 13 bases map to TRBD2. The CDR3 nucleotides are TGTGCCAGCAGTGAAGGACTAGCGGGAGGTAGGCAGTACTTC. This codes for CASSEGLAGGRQYF.